The 15 T cell receptor beta chains reported below all come from one sample, sequenced in a study of PD-L1 blockade in urothelial cancer. Data came from immunoSEQ multiplex PCR; TCRdb stores just in-frame clones and leaves some out. The repertoire consists of roughly 130,000 clones, with 84% occurring once and the leading ten covering 2.5% to 4%. Time point of the sample: pretreatment peripheral blood. Material: PBMCs, obtained around atezolizumab (anti-PD-L1) treatment. Receptor source: a man aged 50-59 years with urothelial cancer.

This chain joins TRBV28 and TRBJ1-4, with D unresolved. Trimming left V 8 bases short and J 4 bases short, with 14 bases between. Germline CDR1 MDHEN, CDR2 SYDVKM. The CDR3 spans 14 residues. CDR3 sequence reads: CASGVAGINEKLFF. For the CDR3, the DNA is TGTGCCAGCGGTGTGGCGGGAATTAATGAAAAACTGTTTTTT.

This chain joins TRBV5-1 and TRBJ2-1, with D perhaps matching TRBD2 (5 bases). The germline gives CDR1 SGHRS, CDR2 YFSETQ. V lost 0 bases, J lost 0 bases, and 13 bases lay in between. This CDR3 is 17 amino acids long. In DNA form, the CDR3 reads TGCGCCAGCAGCTTGGAGAGGGTCACGAGCTCCTACAATGAGCAGTTCTTC. This encodes CASSLERVTSSYNEQFF.

This sequence joins TRBV5-5 and TRBJ2-1; 14 bases align to TRBD2. Germline trimming cut 0 bases from V and 5 bases from J; bases unmatched to any gene: 4. Germline V CDR1 and CDR2: SGHKS, YYEKEE (reference sequence). The CDR3 contains 17 residues. In DNA form, the CDR3 reads TGTGCCAGCAGCTTGGCGTTGGGACTAGCGGGAGACAATGAGCAGTTCTTC. It encodes CASSLALGLAGDNEQFF.

V and J are TRBV6-5 and TRBJ2-5; 10 nucleotides agree with TRBD1. Germline CDR1 and CDR2: MNHEY and SVGAGI. Unmatched junction bases numbered 3, after V lost 7 bases and J lost 4 bases. The CDR3 loop spans 13 amino acids. CDR3 loop: CASKGQGGETQYF. The CDR3 coding sequence is TGTGCCAGCAAAGGACAGGGGGGAGAGACCCAGTACTTC.

This clone has only one observation. V gene TRBV18 combines with J gene TRBJ2-3, with D possibly TRBD2 on 6 matching bases. Germline values: CDR1 KGHSH, CDR2 LQKENI. This CDR3 has 15 residues. Deletions cut 3 bases from V and 3 bases from J, with 13 bases between. Here the CDR3 DNA reads TGTGCCAGCTCACCCCCGACTAGTAGAACAGATACGCAGTATTTT. Translated, it gives CASSPPTSRTDTQYF.

CDR3 region: CASSLGRQTYEQYF. The CDR3 DNA follows: TGTGCCAGCAGCTTAGGAAGACAGACCTACGAGCAGTACTTC. V is TRBV7-6 and J is TRBJ2-7, with D possibly matching TRBD1 (5 bases). Germline V CDR1 and CDR2: SGHVS, FNYEAQ. The CDR3 consists of 14 residues. Between the trimmed V and J ends, which lost 1 base and 2 bases, there was a span of 9 bases.

The rearrangement uses TRBV7-2 and TRBJ2-7, with TRBD2 matching 12 bases. This CDR3 has 17 amino acids. CDR1 SGHTA and CDR2 FQGNSA come from the germline V gene. The J segment lost 4 bases and the V segment lost 4 bases, leaving 11 bases of the junction unmatched. The CDR3 DNA follows: TGTGCCAGCAGCTCCCCGGCTAGCGGGAGGGGCCGTTACGAGCAGTACTTC. Its translation is CASSSPASGRGRYEQYF.

This chain's CDR3 is CASIRGQGGTEAFF. The CDR3 region has the DNA TGTGCCAGCATCCGGGGACAGGGTGGGACTGAAGCTTTCTTT. This chain joins TRBV7-9 and TRBJ1-1; TRBD1 matches at 9 bases. From germline, CDR1 is SEHNR and CDR2 FQNEAQ (reference sequence). V shed 7 bases and J 5 bases; nucleotides not matched to a gene: 8. This CDR3 contains 14 residues.

The genes are TRBV7-9 and TRBJ1-1; a weak D match, TRBD1 (5 bases). Germline V gives CDR1 SEHNR, CDR2 FQNEAQ (reference sequence). V was clipped by 1 base and J by 1 base, with 10 bases between them. The CDR3 spans 15 residues. As DNA, the CDR3 is TGTGCCAGCAGCTTAGGATGGGGGGGGAACACTGAAGCTTTCTTT. As protein: CASSLGWGGNTEAFF.

The chain combines TRBV7-2 with TRBJ2-1, with D unclear. Trimming shortened V by 2 bases and J by 2 bases, and 4 bases separated the two germline ends. This CDR3 has 13 residues. Germline V gives CDR1 SGHTA, CDR2 FQGNSA. CDR3 amino acids: CASSLFTYNEQFF. As DNA, the CDR3 is TGTGCCAGCAGCTTATTCACCTACAATGAGCAGTTCTTC.

The table lists this clone with a few counts. The V and J genes are TRBV28 and TRBJ1-2; TRBD1 is a possible D gene (5 bases). The CDR3 spans 13 residues. CDR1 and CDR2 from the germline V gene are MDHEN and SYDVKM. V lost 2 bases and J 5 bases, leaving 9 bases between the germline ends. The CDR3 loop is CASSLKPGYGYTF. The CDR3 DNA follows: TGTGCCAGCAGTTTAAAGCCAGGGTATGGCTACACCTTC.

The gene calls are TRBV19 and TRBJ2-7, with D possibly TRBD2 on 6 matching bases. The germline CDR1 and CDR2 sequences are LNHDA and SQIVND (reference sequence). The CDR3 extends over 15 amino acids. V was pared by 2 bases and J by 3 bases, with 14 bases between. The CDR3 sequence: CASSIIRSGVYEQYF. In DNA form, the CDR3 reads TGTGCCAGTAGTATAATTAGGTCGGGAGTCTACGAGCAGTACTTC.

The V and J genes are TRBV18 and TRBJ1-1; no clear D. V lost 1 base, J lost 3 bases, and 12 bases lay in between. Germline lookup yields CDR1 KGHSH and CDR2 LQKENI. CDR3 length: 15 amino acids. In DNA, the CDR3 is TGTGCCAGCTCACCACAGGAGGCAGCTTACACTGAAGCTTTCTTT. Translating it yields CASSPQEAAYTEAFF. Combining the CDR3 with reference TRBV18 and TRBJ1-1 gives the whole variable domain NAGVMQNPRHLVRRRGQEARLRCSPMKGHSHVYWYRQLPEEGLKFMVYLQKENIIDESGMPKERFSAEFPKEGPSILRIQQVVRGDSAAYFCASSPQEAAYTEAFFGQGTRLTVV.

This clone was detected only a few times. The V call is TRBV9, the J call TRBJ2-1; D not certain. Trimming pared 0 bases from V and 8 bases from J, leaving 9 bases between. Germline values: CDR1 SGDLS, CDR2 YYNGEE. The CDR3 covers 13 residues. CDR3 DNA sequence: TGTGCCAGCAGCGTAGGTCCAGGCGATGAGCAGTTCTTC. This encodes CASSVGPGDEQFF.

The CDR3 loop is CAWSSGSYEQYF. The CDR3 coding sequence is TGTGCCTGGAGTAGCGGGAGTTACGAGCAGTACTTC. The gene calls are TRBV30 and TRBJ2-7, with TRBD2 matching 8 bases. V trimming: 2 bases; J trimming: 4 bases; junction bases outside the gene matches: 1. CDR3 size: 12 residues. CDR1 and CDR2 from the germline V gene are GTSNPN and SVGIG (reference sequence).